Below, 15 T cell receptor beta chains from the same sample are listed, as sequenced in a study of cytomegalovirus exposure and HLA in healthy donors. Assay: immunoSEQ multiplex PCR; the TCRdb copy retains only in-frame clones and omits some. The data show a few hundred thousand clones, 70% to 90% seen once. The material sequenced was PBMCs. The receptors here all came from a woman under 30 in good health and CMV-seronegative.

The chain carries TRBV14 and TRBJ2-5, with a weak D call TRBD1 (5 bases). The CDR3 length is 15 residues. Per the germline V gene, CDR1 is SGHDN and CDR2 is FVKESK. The V end was cut by 5 bases, the J end by 0 bases, with 13 bases between. This chain's CDR3 is CASSNRKWYQETQYF. The CDR3 nucleotides read TGTGCCAGCAGCAACAGGAAATGGTACCAAGAGACCCAGTACTTC.

This clone was detected only once. J is TRBJ2-7 and V is TRBV6-5; unclear D gene. Germline V lookup: CDR1 MNHEY, CDR2 SVGAGI. V was cut by 2 bases and J by 2 bases, with 13 bases left in between. This CDR3 contains 15 residues. CDR3 DNA: TGTGCCAGCAGTTACCTATCAGGTGGAACCTACGAGCAGTACTTC. Amino acid sequence: CASSYLSGGTYEQYF.

The chain uses TRBV13 and TRBJ1-2; D gene ambiguous. V lost 0 bases and J lost 13, with 15 bases in between. The CDR3 runs 13 residues. CDR1 PRHDT and CDR2 FYEKMQ come from the germline V gene (reference sequence). CDR3 DNA: TGTGCCAGCAGCTTAGGGACCGCGGGAGGAAGCACCTTC. It translates to CASSLGTAGGSTF.

The J gene is TRBJ2-7, the V gene TRBV6-1; perhaps TRBD2 as D (5 bases). Trimming took off 0 bases at V and 5 bases at J, with 17 bases between the two ends. Germline V gene sequence: CDR1 MNHNS, CDR2 SASEGT. The CDR3 length is 16 residues. The DNA of the CDR3 is TGTGCCAGCAGTGAAGCCTCGGTTCGGCTAGCCAACGAGCAGTACTTC. Translated, it gives CASSEASVRLANEQYF.

The CDR3 DNA sequence: TGTGCCAGTACTCCGGGACAGAGGAGCAATCAGCCCCAGCATTTT. Its translation: CASTPGQRSNQPQHF. The V and J genes are TRBV19 and TRBJ1-5; TRBD1 matches 7 bases. The CDR3 length is 15 residues. Germline V gives CDR1 LNHDA, CDR2 SQIVND (reference sequence). V gave up 7 bases and J gave up 1 base; unmatched junction bases: 7.

V is TRBV4-1 and J is TRBJ1-2; D unresolved. Trimming pared 0 bases from V and 4 bases from J, leaving 18 bases between. The CDR3 is 17 amino acids. Germline lookup yields CDR1 MGHRA and CDR2 YSYEKL. Here the CDR3 reads CASSQDFREGSVYGYTF. The CDR3 DNA reads as TGCGCCAGCAGCCAAGATTTTCGGGAGGGATCCGTCTATGGCTACACCTTC.

J is TRBJ2-2 and V is TRBV7-6, with 10 bases aligning to TRBD1. Trimming removed 1 base from V and 4 bases from J; junction bases left unmatched: 3. The CDR3 is 16 amino acids. From germline, CDR1 is SGHVS and CDR2 FNYEAQ. The CDR3 DNA sequence: TGTGCCAGCAGCTTAGGACAGGGGGCAGTCACCGGGGAGCTGTTTTTT. This sequence encodes CASSLGQGAVTGELFF.

The chain recombines TRBV30 with TRBJ2-3, with TRBD2 matching 7 bases. Germline trimming cut 3 bases from V and 2 bases from J; bases unmatched to any gene: 8. This CDR3 is built from 15 residues. The germline V gene has CDR1 GTSNPN and CDR2 SVGIG (reference sequence). The CDR3 reads CAWRQRDYFTDTQYF. CDR3 coding DNA: TGTGCCTGGAGGCAAAGGGACTACTTCACAGATACGCAGTATTTT.

V is TRBV27 and J is TRBJ2-1; 9 bases align to TRBD2. Germline CDR1 reads MNHEY; CDR2 reads SMNVEV (reference sequence). This CDR3 comprises 15 residues. V was clipped by 5 bases and J by 8 bases; unmatched bases: 10. Written as DNA, the CDR3 is TGTGCCAGCAGTCTACTAGCGGGTGGGCAATATGAGCAGTTCTTC. Translating gives CASSLLAGGQYEQFF.

This chain links TRBV5-4 with TRBJ2-5, with 16 nucleotides matching TRBD2. The CDR3 runs 17 residues. CDR1 and CDR2 from the germline V gene are SGHNT and YYREEE (reference sequence). After removal of 3 bases from V and 0 bases from J, the junction contained 2 bases not matched to a gene. The CDR3 sequence is CASSSGLAGGHQETQYF. The CDR3 nucleotides are TGTGCCAGCAGCTCGGGACTAGCGGGGGGGCACCAAGAGACCCAGTACTTC.

In DNA form, the CDR3 reads TGTGCCAGCACCAGGGACAGCAACAGCGAAAAACTGTTTTTT. This sequence encodes CASTRDSNSEKLFF. This chain connects TRBV6-5 to TRBJ1-4; 7 bases fit TRBD1. Germline V lookup: CDR1 MNHEY, CDR2 SVGAGI. Losses at the gene ends were 7 bases for V and 8 bases for J; bases not matched to a gene: 10. This CDR3 region has 14 residues.

The chain uses TRBV30 and TRBJ1-3, with D possibly TRBD1 on 5 matching bases. CDR1 is GTSNPN and CDR2 is SVGIG in the germline V gene (reference sequence). V was pared by 8 bases and J by 2 bases, with 10 bases between. CDR3 length: 12 residues. The CDR3 reads CALRAPGNTIYF. The CDR3 bases are TGTGCCCTCAGGGCGCCTGGAAACACCATATATTTT.

This rearrangement joins TRBV28 to TRBJ1-2, with TRBD1 matching 7 bases. This CDR3 is 13 amino acids long. The V segment lost 7 bases and the J segment 4 bases; nucleotides outside the gene matches: 6. The germline gives CDR1 MDHEN, CDR2 SYDVKM. The CDR3 bases are TGTGCCAGCACAGAGGGACAGCTCTATGGCTACACCTTC. Protein product: CASTEGQLYGYTF.

The V gene is TRBV9, the J gene TRBJ2-5; D might be TRBD2 (6 bases). The length of the CDR3 is 14 residues. Trimming shortened V by 0 bases and J by 4 bases, and 10 bases separated the two germline ends. CDR1 SGDLS and CDR2 YYNGEE come from the germline V gene. This CDR3 reads CASSVVGGLETQYF. The CDR3 DNA is TGTGCCAGCAGCGTAGTTGGGGGACTAGAGACCCAGTACTTC.

CDR3 bases: TGCGCCAGCAGCGAGGACAGGGCGAATGAGCAGTTCTTC. Its translation: CASSEDRANEQFF. The gene calls are TRBV5-1 and TRBJ2-1; 8 positions match TRBD1. CDR3 length: 13 amino acids. With V trimmed by 4 bases and J by 7 bases, 4 bases remained unmatched. Germline CDR1 SGHRS, CDR2 YFSETQ.